This T cell receptor (beta chain) was identified during a study of cytomegalovirus exposure and HLA in healthy donors. Study context: The approximately 120 validation repertoires, a later analysis reported, used the same platform as the 550 to 700 repertoires from the first cohort.

Looked up from germline, CDR1 is SGDLS and CDR2 is YYNGEE. The V gene lost 4 bases and the J gene lost 1 base, with 14 bases spanning the gap. The CDR3 is 16 residues long. Clones were sequenced by immunoSEQ multiplex PCR, and TCRdb holds only the in-frame ones, with some missing. The data show under 200,000 clones, approximately 89% seen once. The chain carries TRBV9 and TRBJ1-4; no firm D call. Source material: PBMCs. The TCR comes from a woman aged 18-29 years in good health and CMV-seropositive. The CDR3 coding sequence is TGTGCCAGCAGCCCCACGCGACAACAAACTAATGAAAAACTGTTTTTT. As protein: CASSPTRQQTNEKLFF.